What follows describes a single TCR beta chain. The antigen remains undetermined. This may arise from a read error, as a much more abundant clone is one base away. Previously, flow cytometry had revealed CD8+CD57+ cell expansion in the patients chosen for sequencing. Patients were treatment-naive when blood was sampled. This sample is part of a study of CD8+CD57+ T cells in acquired aplastic anemia. V lost 3 bases, J lost 4 bases, and 13 bases lay in between. The germline CDR1 and CDR2 sequences are SGHRS and YFSETQ. CDR3 size: 14 residues. Findings of the study overall: Patient and control CD8+ Simpson's diversity was not significantly different.

Genomic DNA was employed as the template in profiling TCR beta VDJ and CDR3. One entry per CDR3 protein results from TCRdb running MiXCR on the reads. The sample shows about 160,000 distinct CDR3 sequences, around half of them seen only once. The clonotype originates from a human donor with aplastic anemia. The material sequenced was sorted CD4+, CD8+, or CD8+CD57+ T cells (not recorded which) from PBMCs. J is TRBJ1-1 and V is TRBV5-1; unclear D gene. CDR3 residues: CASSSRRLSTEAFF. In DNA form, the CDR3 reads TGCGCCAGCAGCTCCCGGCGGCTTAGCACTGAAGCTTTCTTT.